Listed here are 28 T cell receptor beta chains from one sample, sequenced in a study of shared clonotypes between healthy human individuals. Profiling relied on immunoSEQ multiplex PCR, and the TCRdb table lists in-frame clones only, not all of them. The sample includes 1,100,000 or so clones, 75% to 80% seen only once; the top ten take under 0.65%. Sequences were obtained from memory CD4+ T cells from PBMCs. The sample's subset: CD45RA-negative fraction. The receptors derive from a man in his late teens or twenties in good health. Some clones in this sample may be carry-over from other donors' samples.

The chain uses TRBV7-9 and TRBJ2-3, with 10 bases matching TRBD1. The germline V gene encodes CDR1 SEHNR and CDR2 FQNEAQ (reference sequence). V trimming: 1 base; J trimming: 5 bases; junction bases outside the gene matches: 6. The CDR3 extends over 16 amino acids. CDR3 in amino acids: CASSLGTGGAGDTQYF. CDR3 bases: TGTGCCAGCAGCTTAGGGACAGGGGGTGCGGGAGATACGCAGTATTTT.

This clone was counted only a few times. This chain links TRBV29-1 with TRBJ1-1; the D gene is possibly TRBD1 (6 bases). Germline lookup yields CDR1 SQVTM and CDR2 ANQGSEA. Trimming left V 7 bases short and J 5 bases short, with 14 bases between. There are 12 residues in the CDR3. The CDR3 region has the DNA TGCAGCGCCTTCCCTCAGGGGACTGAAGCTTTCTTT. Protein sequence: CSAFPQGTEAFF.

The chain employs TRBV18 and TRBJ2-7, with D unresolved. Germline assignment: CDR1 KGHSH and CDR2 LQKENI. V dropped 2 bases and J dropped 0 bases, with 8 bases sitting between them. The CDR3 is made up of 14 amino acids. The CDR3 region is CASSPARSSYEQYF. The CDR3 DNA reads TGTGCCAGCTCACCAGCCAGGAGCTCCTACGAGCAGTACTTC.

This rearrangement joins TRBV4-2 to TRBJ2-3; weak D call: TRBD2 (6 bases). The CDR3 extends over 19 amino acids. The germline V and J ends were trimmed by 0 bases and 2 bases, with 21 bases remaining between them. The germline CDR1 and CDR2 sequences are LGHNA and YNFKEQ. The CDR3 DNA follows: TGTGCCAGCAGCCAAGATAAGTTGGTCGGTGCGGGGATCACAGATACGCAGTATTTT. Translating gives CASSQDKLVGAGITDTQYF.

The V gene is TRBV4-1, the J gene TRBJ2-1; 8 bases align to TRBD2. This CDR3 comprises 13 residues. Germline lookup yields CDR1 MGHRA and CDR2 YSYEKL. The ends lost 6 bases at V and 8 bases at J; junction bases unmatched: 6. CDR3 in amino acids: CASRGGLADEQFF. The CDR3 DNA sequence: TGCGCCAGCAGGGGAGGACTAGCCGATGAGCAGTTCTTC.

This clone appeared once. The V gene is TRBV25-1, the J gene TRBJ2-5; no definite D call. Trimming pared 5 bases from V and 2 bases from J, leaving 6 bases between. CDR1 is MGHDK and CDR2 is SYGVNS in the germline V gene. The CDR3 totals 12 residues. The CDR3, as DNA: TGTGCCAGCAGTTTTGGACAAGAGACCCAGTACTTC. Protein: CASSFGQETQYF.

The chain joins TRBV28 to TRBJ2-7; TRBD2 agrees at 10 bases. With 5 bases clipped from V and 1 base from J, the junction kept 8 bases outside the gene matches. The CDR3 sequence is 16 residues long. The germline CDR1 and CDR2 sequences are MDHEN and SYDVKM. In DNA form, the CDR3 reads TGTGCCAGCAGTACACTAGCGGGGTCGATTTCCTACGAGCAGTACTTC. It codes for CASSTLAGSISYEQYF.

V gene TRBV5-8 combines with J gene TRBJ2-2; TRBD1 aligns across 12 bases. The CDR3 covers 15 residues. Germline lookup yields CDR1 SGHTS and CDR2 YDEGEE. The trim removed 3 bases at V and 5 bases at J, leaving 2 bases unmatched. This chain's CDR3 is CASSWGQGATGELFF. The CDR3 nucleotides are TGTGCCAGCAGCTGGGGACAGGGGGCGACCGGGGAGCTGTTTTTT.

This clone came up a few times. This sequence joins TRBV27 and TRBJ2-1, with unresolved D. CDR3 size: 12 residues. V was clipped by 7 bases and J by 8 bases, with 12 bases between them. CDR1 and CDR2 (germline): MNHEY, SMNVEV (reference sequence). The CDR3 DNA is TGTGCCAGCACCTCTAAAGCAGATGAGCAGTTCTTC. It translates to CASTSKADEQFF.

DNA for the CDR3: TGCGCCAGCAGCTTGATAGGGCATGGAGATACGCAGTATTTT. This codes for CASSLIGHGDTQYF. The V gene is TRBV5-1, the J gene TRBJ2-3; D unresolved. Trimming took 1 base from V and 5 from J, leaving 11 bases between them. Germline CDR1 and CDR2: SGHRS and YFSETQ. There are 14 residues in the CDR3.

J is TRBJ1-2 and V is TRBV11-2; no clear D gene. Trimming removed 5 bases from V and 4 bases from J, with 14 bases in between. In germline, CDR1 is SGHAT, CDR2 FQNNGV. The CDR3 is 14 residues long. The CDR3 bases are TGTGCCAGCAGCCAAACCACAGTGGGCTATGGCTACACCTTC. Its protein product is CASSQTTVGYGYTF.

The genes are TRBV7-2 and TRBJ2-1, with a weak D call TRBD2 (5 bases). Trimming pared 1 base from V and 4 bases from J, leaving 8 bases between. This CDR3 spans 14 amino acids. The germline gives CDR1 SGHTA, CDR2 FQGNSA. The CDR3 is CASSLVLGYNEQFF. DNA for the CDR3: TGTGCCAGCAGCTTAGTACTAGGTTACAATGAGCAGTTCTTC.

This sequence joins TRBV10-3 and TRBJ2-2; TRBD2 might be the D (6 bases). Trimming took off 0 bases at V and 3 bases at J, with 11 bases between the two ends. The CDR3 consists of 16 residues. Germline V CDR1 and CDR2: ENHRY, SYGVKD. CDR3: CAISESGGSYTGELFF. CDR3 DNA: TGTGCCATCAGTGAGTCAGGAGGGAGTTACACCGGGGAGCTGTTTTTT.

The V gene is TRBV5-1, the J gene TRBJ2-7, with 9 bases identical to TRBD2. Unmatched junction bases numbered 16, after V lost 0 bases and J lost 6 bases. The CDR3 is 18 amino acids. Germline assignment: CDR1 SGHRS and CDR2 YFSETQ. The chain's CDR3 is CASSLVSGRLRGGGEQYF. The DNA for the CDR3 is TGCGCCAGCAGCTTGGTAAGCGGGAGGCTTCGGGGCGGCGGCGAGCAGTACTTC.

The chain joins TRBV9 to TRBJ2-7, with TRBD2 identical over 15 bases. CDR1 and CDR2 (germline): SGDLS, YYNGEE. Trimming took 0 bases from V and 5 from J; bases not matched to a gene: 9. There are 18 residues in the CDR3. CDR3 coding DNA: TGTGCCAGCAGCGTAGAGGAGGGGACTAGCGGGAGGAAGCACGAGCAGTACTTC. This gives the protein CASSVEEGTSGRKHEQYF.

The chain has TRBV6-5 and TRBJ1-2; TRBD1 agrees at 10 bases. The CDR3 consists of 13 residues. CDR1 is MNHEY, CDR2 SVGAGI, per germline. The junction had 5 bases not matched to a gene; V was cut back by 6 bases and J by 7 bases. The CDR3 DNA reads as TGTGCCAGCAGCTCGACAGGGGGCGCTGGCTACACCTTC. Translating gives CASSSTGGAGYTF.

This chain uses TRBV7-9 with TRBJ1-4; D not certain. Looked up from germline, CDR1 is SEHNR and CDR2 is FQNEAQ (reference sequence). The CDR3 runs 16 residues. V lost 5 bases, J lost 3 bases, and 16 bases lay in between. The CDR3 DNA reads TGTGCCAGCAGCGCGAAGAACAGCAGAGCTAATGAAAAACTGTTTTTT. Translation gives CASSAKNSRANEKLFF.

The chain combines TRBV2 with TRBJ2-1, with D possibly matching TRBD1 (5 bases). Germline V gives CDR1 SNHLY, CDR2 FYNNEI. Trimming took off 6 bases at V and 9 bases at J, with 12 bases between the two ends. This CDR3 comprises 12 residues. Here the CDR3 DNA reads TGTGCCAGCAGCCATTATCAGGGTGAGCAGTTCTTC. Translation: CASSHYQGEQFF. The whole variable domain, remainder taken from reference TRBV2 and TRBJ2-1, is EPEVTQTPSHQVTQMGQEVILRCVPISNHLYFYWYRQILGQKVEFLVSFYNNEISEKSEIFDDQFSVERPDGSNFTLKIRSTKLEDSAMYFCASSHYQGEQFFGPGTRLTVL.

The J gene is TRBJ1-2, the V gene TRBV7-9; D gene unclear. The germline V and J ends were trimmed by 3 bases and 7 bases, with 15 bases remaining between them. The CDR3 totals 14 residues. Germline CDR1 reads SEHNR; CDR2 reads FQNEAQ (reference sequence). The CDR3 region has the DNA TGTGCCAGCAGCTTGGACGTGGGAGGGAGTGGCTACACCTTC. Translating gives CASSLDVGGSGYTF.

There are a few counts of this clone. CDR3 sequence (DNA): TGTGCCAGCAAAACGGCTAGCGGGAGGTGGCGGGCCTACGAGCAGTACTTC. Translated, it gives CASKTASGRWRAYEQYF. The V and J genes are TRBV21-1 and TRBJ2-7; the tabulated D call, TRBD2, remains unverified against the DNA. TRBV21-1 is a documented pseudogene. This CDR3 has 17 amino acids.

Written as DNA, the CDR3 is TGTGCCAGCAGGGACAGGGGAGTAGGGTATGGCTACACCTTC. Amino acid sequence: CASRDRGVGYGYTF. The chain carries TRBV2 and TRBJ1-2; 9 positions match TRBD1. CDR1 is SNHLY and CDR2 is FYNNEI in the germline V gene. The CDR3 spans 14 residues. V shed 6 bases and J 5 bases; nucleotides not matched to a gene: 7. Combining the CDR3 with reference TRBV2 and TRBJ1-2 gives the whole variable domain EPEVTQTPSHQVTQMGQEVILRCVPISNHLYFYWYRQILGQKVEFLVSFYNNEISEKSEIFDDQFSVERPDGSNFTLKIRSTKLEDSAMYFCASRDRGVGYGYTFGSGTRLTVV.

This clone showed up just once. The chain recombines TRBV6-1 with TRBJ2-7, with D hard to call. The CDR3 is made up of 12 amino acids. The V gene lost 3 bases and the J gene lost 2 bases, with 5 bases spanning the gap. The germline CDR1 and CDR2 sequences are MNHNS and SASEGT. The CDR3 loop reads CASSDRAYEQYF. The CDR3 DNA reads TGTGCCAGCAGTGATAGGGCCTACGAGCAGTACTTC.

The chain joins TRBV30 to TRBJ1-2; tentative D call: TRBD1 (5 bases). This CDR3 comprises 13 residues. V was clipped by 4 bases and J by 4 bases, with 13 bases between them. Germline values: CDR1 GTSNPN, CDR2 SVGIG (reference sequence). The CDR3 DNA reads TGTGCCTGGACGGTCAGGGATGGCTATGGCTACACCTTC. This encodes CAWTVRDGYGYTF.

This clone appeared a few times. V and J are TRBV28 and TRBJ1-1, with D perhaps TRBD1 (6 bases). The CDR3 has 17 amino acids. Germline-derived CDR1 and CDR2 are MDHEN and SYDVKM. V lost 0 bases and J 1 base, leaving 15 bases between the germline ends. The CDR3 bases are TGTGCCAGCAGTTTATGGGGAACAGGGCCCGCGAACACTGAAGCTTTCTTT. This gives the protein CASSLWGTGPANTEAFF.

V gene TRBV20-1 combines with J gene TRBJ2-7, with D possibly called TRBD1 or TRBD2 (5 bases each). CDR3 length: 9 amino acids. V lost 6 bases to trimming and J lost 10 bases, with 10 bases between them. The germline CDR1 and CDR2 sequences are DFQATT and SNEGSKA (reference sequence). The CDR3 protein is CSAGRAQYF. The CDR3 DNA reads as TGCAGTGCGGGGCGGGCCCAGTACTTC.

The chain joins TRBV28 to TRBJ2-3; TRBD2 agrees at 11 bases. Germline CDR1 and CDR2: MDHEN and SYDVKM. The CDR3 contains 17 residues. Germline trimming cut 6 bases from V and 2 bases from J; bases unmatched to any gene: 10. Here the CDR3 reads CASSLNSLAGATDTQYF. DNA of the CDR3: TGTGCCAGCAGCTTAAACTCACTAGCGGGAGCCACAGATACGCAGTATTTT.

The chain combines TRBV29-1 with TRBJ1-1; D is ambiguous. V was trimmed by 3 bases and J by 8 bases, leaving 13 bases between them. This CDR3 is built from 12 residues. CDR1 and CDR2 from the germline V gene are SQVTM and ANQGSEA. The CDR3 loop reads CSVDRTGLEAFF. CDR3 DNA sequence: TGCAGCGTTGATCGGACGGGTTTGGAAGCTTTCTTT. The full variable domain, its missing parts supplied by reference TRBV29-1 and TRBJ1-1, is SAVISQKPSRDICQRGTSLTIQCQVDSQVTMMFWYRQQPGQSLTLIATANQGSEATYESGFVIDKFPISRPNLTFSTLTVSNMSPEDSSIYLCSVDRTGLEAFFGQGTRLTVV.

The chain couples TRBV7-3 to TRBJ2-1, with a tentative D call TRBD1 (6 bases). V lost 4 bases and J 1 base, leaving 11 bases between the germline ends. Germline assignment: CDR1 SGHTA and CDR2 FQGTGA. CDR3 size: 15 residues. The CDR3, as DNA: TGTGCCAGCAGCTCCCAGGGGATGTCCTACAATGAGCAGTTCTTC. Translated: CASSSQGMSYNEQFF.